Listed below are T cell receptor beta chains from one sample, sequenced in a study of T-cell reconstitution after alpha-beta-depleted transplantation in children. TCRdb re-called the PCR reads through MiXCR, storing one row per CDR3 protein. Of approximately 520,000 distinct CDR3 sequences listed, roughly 11% were seen once; the top ten hold 13% to 15%. This sample comprised PBMCs, mostly from graft donor cells, obtained 180 days after TCRalphabeta/CD19-depleted stem cell transplant. These receptors were obtained from a female patient between 2 and 15 years old who had a stem cell transplant for aplastic anemia, so the T cells may come from the graft donor. Each CDR3 is given with its conserved first and last residue.

j_call v_call cdr3_aa
TRBJ1-1 TRBV25-1 CASSASWGQGRSTEAFF
TRBJ2-2 TRBV11-2 CASSTRETYYLSNTGELFF
TRBJ2-3 TRBV14 CASSPYTGGTDTQYF
TRBJ1-1 TRBV12-3/TRBV12-4 CASSFVRADEAFF
TRBJ2-1 TRBV20-1 CSAMRGNEQFF
TRBJ2-5 TRBV15 CATSRDPEQETQYF
TRBJ1-5 TRBV2 CASSEWQGIQPQHF
TRBJ2-3 TRBV7-9 CASSPPPNTDTQYF
TRBJ1-2 TRBV29-1 CSARLDRGPRGYTF
TRBJ2-7 TRBV20-1 CSAIGLAGSYEQYF
TRBJ2-1 TRBV10-2 CASSKTPLVDEQFF
TRBJ1-5 TRBV5-1 CASSSGIDQPQHF
TRBJ2-1 TRBV7-9 CASSLSGLLNEQFF
TRBJ1-1 TRBV18 CASSLGPTSRGTEAFF
TRBJ2-2 TRBV12-3/TRBV12-4 CASSLRQRTANTGELFF
TRBJ2-5 TRBV29-1 CSVEDRYGETQYF
TRBJ2-5 TRBV25-1 CASSEYPLGEGEETQYF
TRBJ2-2 TRBV7-2 CASSTGTGGTGELFF
TRBJ2-1 TRBV10-2 CASNRLAESNEQFF
TRBJ2-1 TRBV18 CASSTNGQTPYNEQFF
TRBJ2-3 TRBV20-1 CSARSSGGSGTDTQYF
TRBJ2-1 TRBV20-1 CSARDLVGSSYNEQFF
TRBJ2-1 TRBV6-2/TRBV6-3 CASSYRTKTSGREGEQFF
TRBJ1-2 TRBV24-1 CATSDPYGYTF
TRBJ2-1 TRBV9 CASSVRQYTYNEQFF
TRBJ2-1 TRBV20-1 CSATLGTSRNEQFF
TRBJ1-2 TRBV27 CASSLTLRGSGYTF
TRBJ2-1 TRBV19 CASSTLHGLADEQFF
TRBJ1-1 TRBV4-3 CASSRSRGQLEAFF
TRBJ2-2 TRBV19 CASSPGTSGRHTGELFF
TRBJ2-3 TRBV7-2 CASSPRAGQAGTDTQYF
TRBJ1-5 TRBV6-2/TRBV6-3 CASSYLGEYSQPQHF
TRBJ2-7 TRBV20-1 CSASAQSRDAASYEQYF
TRBJ2-1 TRBV12-3/TRBV12-4 CASSFPSTFYNEQFF
TRBJ2-1 TRBV4-1 CASSQGRTGGRIWRSYNEQFF
TRBJ1-1 TRBV12-3/TRBV12-4 CASRLRDGNTEAFF
TRBJ1-3 TRBV10-3 CAISESHRASGNTIYF
TRBJ1-1 TRBV5-1 CASSWGDRGMNTEAFF
TRBJ2-3 TRBV18 CASSHTRRGGTDTQYF
TRBJ2-4 TRBV12-5 CASGRWRDIQYF
TRBJ1-2 TRBV20-1 CSASLVGTGYLVGYGYTF
TRBJ1-1 TRBV18 CASSPRGGDTEAFF
TRBJ2-2 TRBV6-2/TRBV6-3 CASSFTVNTGELFF
TRBJ2-1 TRBV14 CASSHFGEWGQTYNEQFF
TRBJ2-6 TRBV4-1 CASSQGTGRFGANVLTF
TRBJ1-1 TRBV18 CASSRDGSPGDTEAFF
TRBJ2-5 TRBV10-3 CATRLAGGPTETQYF
TRBJ1-2 TRBV15 CATSRDYYGYTF
TRBJ2-5 TRBV7-9 CASSQRLAGRVETQYF
TRBJ2-3 TRBV15 CAWASGSTDTQYF
TRBJ2-3 TRBV6-2/TRBV6-3 CASRPITDTQYF
TRBJ1-2 TRBV7-2 CASSLAGANNNYGYTF
TRBJ2-1 TRBV5-1 CASSYQTSGSDDEQFF